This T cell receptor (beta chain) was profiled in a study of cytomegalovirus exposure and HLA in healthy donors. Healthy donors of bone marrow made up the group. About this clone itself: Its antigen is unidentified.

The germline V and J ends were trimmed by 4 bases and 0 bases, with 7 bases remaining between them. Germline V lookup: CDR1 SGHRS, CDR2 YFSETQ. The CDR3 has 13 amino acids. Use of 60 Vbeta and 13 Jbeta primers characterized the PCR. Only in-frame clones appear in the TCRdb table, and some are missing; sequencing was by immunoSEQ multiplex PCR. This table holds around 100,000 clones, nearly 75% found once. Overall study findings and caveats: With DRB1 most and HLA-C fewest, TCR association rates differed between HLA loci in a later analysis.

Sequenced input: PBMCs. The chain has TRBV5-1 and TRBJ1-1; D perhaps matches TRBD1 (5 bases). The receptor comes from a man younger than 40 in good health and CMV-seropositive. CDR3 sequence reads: CASSTQVNTEAFF. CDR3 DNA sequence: TGCGCCAGCAGCACACAGGTGAACACTGAAGCTTTCTTT. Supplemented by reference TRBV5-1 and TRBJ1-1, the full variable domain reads KAGVTQTPRYLIKTRGQQVTLSCSPISGHRSVSWYQQTPGQGLQFLFEYFSETQRNKGNFPGRFSGRQFSNSRSEMNVSTLELGDSALYLCASSTQVNTEAFFGQGTRLTVV.